The clone carrying this TCR beta chain was counted ten times or more. This sample stems from a study of blood T cells in healthy people across ages. Then a second PCR, running about 6 to 11 cycles, was carried out with a sample-barcoded 5' primer and a J-beta primer mix. TCRdb processed the 5' RACE reads anew with MiXCR; each CDR3 protein has one entry. The sample gives around 1,600,000 distinct CDR3 sequences, 35% to 45% of which show up once; about 4% is in the top ten. Material: blood. The TCR sequence derives from a woman younger than 35 in good health.

CDR3 DNA: TGTGCCAGCAGTTACCCCAGGGAAACAGATACGCAGTATTTT. It translates to CASSYPRETDTQYF. The V gene is TRBV6-2 or TRBV6-3, the J gene TRBJ2-3; D is possibly TRBD1 (5 bases). CDR3 length equals 14 residues. The V gene's germline CDR1 is MNHEY and CDR2 SVGEGT. Trimming removed 2 bases from V and 3 bases from J, with 9 bases in between.